One sample yielded the 23 T cell receptor beta chains listed below, sequenced in a study of post-analysis software for immune sequencing data. Study-wide points: Patients had higher frequencies than controls of four to six TRBV segments, including TRBV5-6, TRBV5-1 and TRBV20-1.

TCR beta cDNA libraries had unique molecular identifiers. TCRdb passed the PCR reads through MiXCR, listing each CDR3 protein once. The sample records hundreds of thousands of distinct CDR3 sequences, about 40% being singletons. The antigens of these receptors remain unknown. Material: blood. The receptor set was obtained from a girl aged 10 to 17 with multiple sclerosis.

The chain carries TRBV3-1 and TRBJ1-2; 7 nucleotides line up with TRBD1. The CDR3 spans 14 residues. The germline gives CDR1 LGHDT, CDR2 YNNKEL (reference sequence). Trimming removed 4 bases from V and 8 bases from J; junction bases left unmatched: 10. The CDR3: CASSPPTGLGGYTF. The CDR3 coding sequence is TGTGCCAGCAGCCCGCCGACAGGGCTCGGGGGCTACACCTTC.

The rearrangement joins TRBV7-2 to TRBJ1-2; a possible D gene is TRBD1 (6 bases). Trimming stripped 5 bases from V and 3 bases from J, with 22 bases between. The CDR3 is 17 amino acids. Germline V CDR1 and CDR2: SGHTA, FQGNSA. In DNA, the CDR3 is TGTGCCAGCAGCCCTTCGGGGGGGCAAAGGGGAGACTATGGCTACACCTTC. It yields the protein CASSPSGGQRGDYGYTF.

This clonotype showed up just a few times. The V call is TRBV20-1, the J call TRBJ2-3; 8 bases map to TRBD1. V shed 6 bases and J 0 bases; nucleotides not matched to a gene: 11. CDR1 and CDR2 from the germline V gene are DFQATT and SNEGSKA (reference sequence). There are 16 residues in the CDR3. CDR3 nucleotides: TGCAGTGCCCAAAAGGTTACAGGGGGAAGCACAGATACGCAGTATTTT. Residues: CSAQKVTGGSTDTQYF.

The V gene is TRBV20-1, the J gene TRBJ1-4; D not certain. Germline V gene lookup returns CDR1 DFQATT and CDR2 SNEGSKA (reference sequence). Trimming took off 5 bases at V and 6 bases at J, with 7 bases between the two ends. CDR3 size: 11 residues. The chain's CDR3 is CSAWTDEKLFF. DNA of the CDR3: TGCAGTGCTTGGACGGATGAAAAACTGTTTTTT.

This clonotype has a handful of counts. The chain carries TRBV10-3 and TRBJ1-1; weak D call: TRBD1 (5 bases). V was pared by 8 bases and J by 4 bases, with 17 bases between. CDR1 ENHRY and CDR2 SYGVKD come from the germline V gene. There are 14 residues in the CDR3. The DNA for the CDR3 is TGTGCCATCCGATGGGTGTGGGGGAGCACTGAAGCTTTCTTT. Protein sequence: CAIRWVWGSTEAFF.

This clonotype appeared a few times. The chain has TRBV7-9 and TRBJ2-6; D is possibly TRBD1 (6 bases). Per germline, CDR1 SEHNR and CDR2 FQNEAQ (reference sequence). The CDR3 contains 18 residues. Trimming removed 1 base at V and 0 bases at J, with 13 bases between. As DNA, the CDR3 is TGTGCCAGCAGCTTAGGGTCTTACAGGGACTCTGGGGCCAACGTCCTGACTTTC. Translation: CASSLGSYRDSGANVLTF.

In nucleotides, the CDR3 is TGTGCCAGCAGTTACAACGGTCCAGGAACGACTGGGGCCAACGTCCTGACTTTC. Translated, it gives CASSYNGPGTTGANVLTF. V gene TRBV6-5 combines with J gene TRBJ2-6; D gene uncertain. Germline V gives CDR1 MNHEY, CDR2 SVGAGI. The V and J ends lost 2 bases and 2 bases respectively, with 16 bases between them. There are 18 residues in the CDR3.

The table lists this clonotype with a few counts. J is TRBJ2-7 and V is TRBV12-3 or TRBV12-4; D might be TRBD1 (5 bases). Trimming took off 8 bases at V and 2 bases at J, with 19 bases between the two ends. CDR3 length: 15 residues. Here the CDR3 reads CASGSRGQSAYEQYF. CDR3 sequence (DNA): TGTGCCAGCGGGTCAAGGGGCCAATCGGCCTACGAGCAGTACTTC.

The chain joins TRBV25-1 to TRBJ2-5, with D possibly TRBD1 on 7 matching bases. The V and J ends lost 3 bases and 11 bases respectively, with 19 bases between them. This CDR3 is built from 14 residues. CDR1 MGHDK and CDR2 SYGVNS come from the germline V gene. CDR3 sequence: CASSDLDREAFQYF. CDR3 bases: TGTGCCAGCAGTGACCTAGACAGGGAGGCCTTTCAGTACTTC. The variable domain in full, completed from reference TRBV25-1 and TRBJ2-5, reads EADIYQTPRYLVIGTGKKITLECSQTMGHDKMYWYQQDPGMELHLIHYSYGVNSTEKGDLSSESTVSRIRTEHFPLTLESARPSHTSQYLCASSDLDREAFQYFGPGTRLLVL.

The chain links TRBV10-2 to TRBJ2-4, with TRBD1 as a possible D gene (5 bases). This CDR3 region has 12 residues. The germline gives CDR1 WSHSY, CDR2 SAAADI. Trimming removed 6 bases at V and 4 bases at J, with 7 bases between. CDR3 DNA sequence: TGCGCCAGCAGCACAGGAAAAAACATTCAGTACTTC. Its protein is CASSTGKNIQYF.

This chain connects TRBV5-1 to TRBJ2-4, with D perhaps TRBD1 or TRBD2 (6 bases each). Per the germline V gene, CDR1 is SGHRS and CDR2 is YFSETQ. The germline V and J ends were trimmed by 0 bases and 5 bases, with 9 bases remaining between them. The length of the CDR3 is 14 residues. The CDR3 DNA follows: TGCGCCAGCAGCTTGGCCGGGGGCGAAAACATTCAGTACTTC. This sequence encodes CASSLAGGENIQYF.

J is TRBJ2-1 and V is TRBV5-1; D is uncertain. Germline V gives CDR1 SGHRS, CDR2 YFSETQ. V lost 0 bases and J lost 7, with 8 bases in between. This CDR3 is 13 amino acids long. The CDR3 region has the DNA TGCGCCAGCAGCTTGGACAGTCTAAATGAGCAGTTCTTC. Amino acid sequence: CASSLDSLNEQFF.

The chain combines TRBV21-1 with TRBJ2-7; TRBD1 is taken as the D call from the table, unchecked against the DNA. TRBV21-1 is marked as a pseudogene. This CDR3 contains 16 residues. The CDR3 nucleotides are TGTGCCAGCAGCAAAGTCCCTGGGGACAGCTCCTACGAGCAGTACTTC. This codes for CASSKVPGDSSYEQYF.

The rearrangement links TRBV5-1 to TRBJ1-1; 7 nucleotides align to TRBD1. Germline assignment: CDR1 SGHRS and CDR2 YFSETQ. The CDR3 consists of 15 residues. The J segment lost 5 bases and the V segment lost 0 bases, leaving 7 bases of the junction unmatched. This CDR3 reads CASSLEGGAVTEAFF. In nucleotides, the CDR3 is TGCGCCAGCAGCTTGGAAGGGGGCGCCGTAACTGAAGCTTTCTTT.

In DNA, the CDR3 is TGTGCCAGCAGCCCCGTGGCTAGCGGCTACAATGAGCAGTTCTTC. Protein: CASSPVASGYNEQFF. The chain couples TRBV5-6 to TRBJ2-1; TRBD2 agrees at 7 bases. With 4 bases clipped from V and 3 bases from J, the junction kept 7 bases outside the gene matches. There are 15 residues in the CDR3. The germline CDR1 and CDR2 sequences are SGHDT and YYEEEE.

This clonotype was detected only a few times. This chain joins TRBV5-1 and TRBJ2-1; the match to TRBD2 covers 8 bases. J gave up 5 bases and V 4 bases, and 5 bases lay outside the gene matches. Germline lookup yields CDR1 SGHRS and CDR2 YFSETQ. This CDR3 region has 14 residues. The CDR3 region is CASSSGGGHNEQFF. The CDR3, as DNA: TGCGCCAGCAGCAGCGGGGGAGGCCACAATGAGCAGTTCTTC.

This clonotype was seen just once. V gene TRBV12-3 or TRBV12-4 combines with J gene TRBJ2-7; 9 bases line up with TRBD2. The CDR3 contains 15 residues. Trimming took 4 bases from V and 6 from J; bases not matched to a gene: 10. The CDR3 coding sequence is TGTGCCAGCAGTTCCCCACTAGCGGGTCAAGGCGAGCAGTACTTC. Translation gives CASSSPLAGQGEQYF.

The gene calls are TRBV20-1 and TRBJ1-2; TRBD1 agrees at 9 bases. Germline assignment: CDR1 DFQATT and CDR2 SNEGSKA (reference sequence). Unmatched junction bases numbered 9, after V lost 0 bases and J lost 4 bases. CDR3 length equals 16 residues. In DNA, the CDR3 is TGCAGTGCTAGAGAAACAACAGGGGGCGAGGGCTATGGCTACACCTTC. Amino acid sequence: CSARETTGGEGYGYTF.

V and J are TRBV12-3 or TRBV12-4 and TRBJ1-2, with D hard to call. The ends were cut back, 1 base at V and 3 bases at J, with 12 bases in the middle. The CDR3 is 15 amino acids. The CDR3 spells CASSLEAIRDYGYTF. CDR3 bases: TGTGCCAGCAGTTTAGAGGCTATTCGCGACTATGGCTACACCTTC.

V usage is TRBV7-2 and J usage is TRBJ1-1; 7 bases align to TRBD1. The CDR3 has 15 residues. V trimming: 4 bases; J trimming: 4 bases; junction bases outside the gene matches: 9. Germline CDR1 and CDR2: SGHTA and FQGNSA. The CDR3: CASSSRTGRGTEAFF. The CDR3 DNA reads TGTGCCAGCAGCTCAAGGACAGGTCGTGGCACTGAAGCTTTCTTT.

The V call is TRBV12-3 or TRBV12-4, the J call TRBJ2-4; perhaps TRBD2 as D (5 bases). The assigned J gene may be wrong: the sequence end matches TRBJ2-7 better. CDR3 length: 13 residues. The CDR3 sequence: CASSPRESHEQYF. The DNA for the CDR3 is TGTGCCAGCTCCCCGAGGGAGTCCCACGAGCAGTACTTC.

This rearrangement joins TRBV4-1 to TRBJ2-7; tentatively, D is TRBD2 (6 bases). Germline V lookup: CDR1 MGHRA, CDR2 YSYEKL. Trimming stripped 1 base from V and 7 bases from J, with 11 bases between. There are 13 residues in the CDR3. The CDR3 is CASSQGAGGEQYF. The CDR3 DNA is TGCGCCAGCAGCCAAGGGGCCGGGGGAGAGCAGTACTTC.

The chain combines TRBV10-3 with TRBJ1-2; perhaps TRBD1 as D (6 bases). This CDR3 contains 18 residues. Germline V CDR1 and CDR2: ENHRY, SYGVKD. V was trimmed by 3 bases and J by 2 bases, leaving 22 bases between them. This chain's CDR3 is CAISDLIPTRGANYGYTF. CDR3 nucleotide sequence: TGTGCCATCAGTGACCTTATCCCGACAAGGGGGGCCAACTATGGCTACACCTTC.